This TCR beta chain was observed in a study of cytomegalovirus exposure and HLA in healthy donors. Study-level results: Overall, around 160 TCR beta chains were annotated as cytomegalovirus-associated. As was reported, the classifier diagnosed cytomegalovirus status with high specificity and sensitivity.

The data were produced by immunoSEQ multiplex PCR, yet TCRdb's version contains in-frame clones alone and is incomplete. This sample has about 360,000 clones, with about nine tenths found just once. This clone occurred once. Its cognate antigen is unknown. The V gene's germline CDR1 is MNHEY and CDR2 SVGAGI. The ends lost 5 bases at V and 5 bases at J; junction bases unmatched: 7. This CDR3 has 15 residues. The sequenced sample consisted of PBMCs. This chain uses TRBV6-5 with TRBJ1-5; the match to TRBD1 covers 9 bases. The receptor comes from a woman under 30 in good health and CMV-seronegative. The DNA of the CDR3 is TGTGCCAGCAGTAGGAACAGGGGGCTTGATCAGCCCCAGCATTTT. Encoded protein: CASSRNRGLDQPQHF.